The next 31 T cell receptor beta chains were all read from a single sample in a study of T cells after yellow fever vaccination. TCRdb re-analysed the 5' RACE reads in MiXCR, keeping a single row per CDR3 protein. The sample holds about 500,000 distinct CDR3 sequences, less than 20% seen once. The sequences come from PBMCs, collected about 5 days after the first yellow fever vaccination. The receptors were gathered from a man between 18 and 35 years old who received the YFV17D yellow fever vaccine.

This clonotype has just a few counts. The gene calls are TRBV11-2 and TRBJ1-1; 7 bases line up with TRBD1. This CDR3 contains 14 residues. J was trimmed by 3 bases and V by 3 bases; bases with no gene match: 4. Germline assignment: CDR1 SGHAT and CDR2 FQNNGV. CDR3 protein: CASSFAQGYTEAFF. The CDR3 DNA reads as TGTGCCAGCAGCTTCGCACAGGGGTACACTGAAGCTTTCTTT.

This chain uses TRBV10-3 with TRBJ2-2; maybe TRBD1 (6 bases). The germline CDR1 and CDR2 sequences are ENHRY and SYGVKD. The CDR3 covers 14 residues. Trimming took off 3 bases at V and 6 bases at J, with 11 bases between the two ends. The CDR3, as DNA: TGTGCCATCAGTGATTCAAAGGGGGCCGGGGAGCTGTTTTTT. Translation: CAISDSKGAGELFF.

This clonotype showed up just a few times. This chain uses TRBV7-3 with TRBJ1-1, with a weak D call TRBD1 (5 bases). Trimming removed 4 bases at V and 3 bases at J, with 12 bases between. The germline V gene has CDR1 SGHTA and CDR2 FQGTGA. This CDR3 is built from 14 residues. CDR3 sequence: CASSSSGEDTEAFF. Written as DNA, the CDR3 is TGTGCCAGCAGCTCTTCGGGGGAGGACACTGAAGCTTTCTTT.

The rearrangement links TRBV5-4 to TRBJ2-2; 8 bases fit TRBD2. J gave up 6 bases and V 4 bases, and 8 bases lay outside the gene matches. This CDR3 has 15 amino acids. CDR1 is SGHNT, CDR2 YYREEE, per germline (reference sequence). CDR3 bases: TGTGCCAGCAGCGCCGGACTAGCAGGGGCCGGGGAGCTGTTTTTT. This gives the protein CASSAGLAGAGELFF. The entire variable domain, with the rest obtained from reference TRBV5-4 and TRBJ2-2, is as follows: ETGVTQSPTHLIKTRGQQVTLRCSSQSGHNTVSWYQQALGQGPQFIFQYYREEENGRGNFPPRFSGLQFPNYSSELNVNALELDDSALYLCASSAGLAGAGELFFGEGSRLTVL.

This clonotype was detected a few times. The chain carries TRBV7-6 and TRBJ2-1; either TRBD1 or TRBD2 may supply D (5 bases each). CDR1 and CDR2 (germline): SGHVS, FNYEAQ. V gave up 3 bases and J gave up 10 bases, with 19 bases separating them. There are 15 residues in the CDR3. In DNA, the CDR3 is TGTGCCAGCAGCTTCCGGGACGTAAACCCAGGGGAGCAGTTCTTC. Residues: CASSFRDVNPGEQFF.

The rearrangement joins TRBV20-1 to TRBJ2-2; D is unclear. V shed 3 bases and J shed 5 bases, with 7 bases lying between them. The CDR3 totals 12 residues. Germline V gives CDR1 DFQATT, CDR2 SNEGSKA (reference sequence). Written as DNA, the CDR3 is TGCAGTGCTAGGGAAATTACCGGGGAGCTGTTTTTT. Protein product: CSAREITGELFF.

This rearrangement joins TRBV6-2 or TRBV6-3 to TRBJ2-4; D is perhaps TRBD1 (6 bases). Germline V gene sequence: CDR1 MNHEY, CDR2 SVGEGT. Trimming left V 6 bases short and J 0 bases short, with 15 bases between. The CDR3 is made up of 16 amino acids. The CDR3 DNA follows: TGTGCCAGCAGCCCGGACAGTCGCATAGCCAAAAACATTCAGTACTTC. It specifies CASSPDSRIAKNIQYF.

V usage is TRBV29-1 and J usage is TRBJ2-7; a possible D gene is TRBD2 (6 bases). Deletions cut 6 bases from V and 7 bases from J, with 19 bases between. Germline values: CDR1 SQVTM, CDR2 ANQGSEA. The CDR3 loop spans 13 amino acids. The CDR3 sequence is CSVPPNGGEEQYF. CDR3 in DNA: TGCAGCGTCCCCCCGAACGGGGGTGAAGAGCAGTACTTC.

The chain joins TRBV20-1 to TRBJ2-2; D not certain. The CDR3 spans 14 residues. V was shortened by 0 bases and J by 3 bases, with 8 bases between the two germline ends. Germline V lookup: CDR1 DFQATT, CDR2 SNEGSKA (reference sequence). This CDR3 reads CSARDLSYTGELFF. CDR3 nucleotides: TGCAGTGCTAGAGATCTGTCATACACCGGGGAGCTGTTTTTT.

V is TRBV4-2 and J is TRBJ2-3, with D perhaps matching TRBD2 (5 bases). CDR3 size: 17 residues. The V gene lost 0 bases and the J gene lost 6 bases, with 19 bases spanning the gap. The germline CDR1 and CDR2 sequences are LGHNA and YNFKEQ. The CDR3 DNA sequence: TGTGCCAGCAGCCAAGAGGAGGCACTAGATCGCTTTGATACGCAGTATTTT. As protein: CASSQEEALDRFDTQYF.

The sample holds one count of this clonotype. The J gene is TRBJ1-2, the V gene TRBV5-1; 8 bases fit TRBD1. Germline CDR1 and CDR2: SGHRS and YFSETQ. V dropped 4 bases and J dropped 12; count of bases not matched to a gene: 8. CDR3 size: 12 residues. The chain's CDR3 is CASSAGQGGDTF. The CDR3 DNA follows: TGCGCCAGCAGCGCAGGACAGGGAGGAGACACCTTC.

This sequence joins TRBV20-1 and TRBJ2-7; 7 bases align to TRBD1. Trimming removed 0 bases from V and 0 bases from J; junction bases left unmatched: 5. Germline CDR1 DFQATT, CDR2 SNEGSKA (reference sequence). The CDR3 totals 15 residues. In DNA, the CDR3 is TGCAGTGCTAGAGATAGGACAGGTTACTCCTACGAGCAGTACGTC. Protein product: CSARDRTGYSYEQYV.

The table lists this clonotype with a few counts. V and J are TRBV28 and TRBJ2-2, with 7 bases fitting TRBD1. Germline CDR1 and CDR2: MDHEN and SYDVKM. J gave up 1 base and V 5 bases, and 10 bases lay outside the gene matches. CDR3 length equals 17 residues. Here the CDR3 reads CASSLSGTDRNTGELFF. The CDR3 coding sequence is TGTGCCAGCAGTCTATCTGGGACAGATCGGAACACCGGGGAGCTGTTTTTT.

This clonotype was seen more than once but under ten times. The chain uses TRBV5-1 and TRBJ2-1; 8 bases line up with TRBD2. V trimming: 4 bases; J trimming: 8 bases; junction bases outside the gene matches: 8. CDR3 size: 14 residues. Per the germline V gene, CDR1 is SGHRS and CDR2 is YFSETQ. CDR3 sequence reads: CASSVGTSPHEQFF. DNA of the CDR3: TGCGCCAGCAGCGTCGGGACTAGTCCGCATGAGCAGTTCTTC.

The chain uses TRBV9 and TRBJ2-1, with D unclear. The V and J ends lost 4 bases and 12 bases respectively, with 14 bases between them. Germline V gives CDR1 SGDLS, CDR2 YYNGEE. The CDR3 spans 12 residues. Here the CDR3 DNA reads TGTGCCAGCAGCACCTCTGACGGTAGGCAGTTCTTC. Its translation: CASSTSDGRQFF.

The chain recombines TRBV6-2 or TRBV6-3 with TRBJ1-1; D unresolved. Germline assignment: CDR1 MNHEY and CDR2 SVGEGT. The CDR3 is made up of 11 amino acids. Trimming stripped 5 bases from V and 2 bases from J, with 3 bases between. The chain's CDR3 is CASSDNTEAFF. Here the CDR3 DNA reads TGTGCCAGCAGTGACAACACTGAAGCTTTCTTT.

The CDR3, as DNA: TGCGCCAGCAGCCAGGATACAGGGGCCGCGTCGGACACTGAAGCTTTCTTT. This encodes CASSQDTGAASDTEAFF. This rearrangement joins TRBV4-1 to TRBJ1-1, with 7 bases fitting TRBD1. The CDR3 is 17 residues long. CDR1 and CDR2 from the germline V gene are MGHRA and YSYEKL. With V trimmed by 3 bases and J by 3 bases, 13 bases remained unmatched.

This clonotype has just a few counts. The genes are TRBV5-6 and TRBJ2-1, with 7 bases aligning to TRBD1. Germline V gene lookup returns CDR1 SGHDT and CDR2 YYEEEE. The J segment lost 4 bases and the V segment lost 1 base, leaving 8 bases of the junction unmatched. This CDR3 has 16 amino acids. The chain's CDR3 is CASSLTRTGSYNEQFF. DNA for the CDR3: TGTGCCAGCAGCTTGACGAGGACAGGCAGTTACAATGAGCAGTTCTTC.

There are a few counts of this clonotype. The rearrangement links TRBV7-2 to TRBJ2-1, with 10 nucleotides matching TRBD2. V lost 4 bases to trimming and J lost 12 bases; unmatched junction nucleotides: 3. Germline V gene data show CDR1 as SGHTA and CDR2 as FQGNSA. CDR3 length: 12 amino acids. This CDR3 reads CASSSLAGAQFF. Here the CDR3 DNA reads TGTGCCAGCAGCTCTCTAGCGGGGGCGCAGTTCTTC.

This rearrangement joins TRBV18 to TRBJ1-5; D possibly corresponds to TRBD1 (6 bases). CDR1 and CDR2 (germline): KGHSH, LQKENI. V gave up 3 bases and J gave up 5 bases, with 14 bases separating them. This CDR3 region has 15 residues. For the CDR3, the DNA is TGTGCCAGCTCACCGGAGGGGGGCCGGGATCAGCCCCAGCATTTT. Translation gives CASSPEGGRDQPQHF.

This clonotype was counted only a few times. The V call is TRBV4-3, the J call TRBJ2-3; no firm D call. Germline-derived CDR1 and CDR2 are LGHNA and YSLEER. The CDR3 runs 16 residues. Trimming pared 4 bases from V and 3 bases from J, leaving 17 bases between. The chain's CDR3 is CASSLTTQAGTDTQYF. The DNA of the CDR3 is TGCGCCAGCAGCCTAACAACGCAGGCCGGGACAGATACGCAGTATTTT.

In its sample, this clonotype was seen many times. The chain uses TRBV7-9 and TRBJ1-5; the D gene is possibly TRBD1 (5 bases). This CDR3 spans 14 amino acids. Trimming pared 0 bases from V and 4 bases from J, leaving 7 bases between. The germline gives CDR1 SEHNR, CDR2 FQNEAQ (reference sequence). CDR3 bases: TGTGCCAGCAGCTTAGCCTCAGGGAATCAGCCCCAGCATTTT. Translated, it gives CASSLASGNQPQHF.

Only a few counts were recorded for this clonotype. V usage is TRBV7-9 and J usage is TRBJ2-1; 7 bases line up with TRBD1. Germline CDR1 reads SEHNR; CDR2 reads FQNEAQ (reference sequence). The CDR3 runs 15 residues. The J segment lost 4 bases and the V segment lost 5 bases, leaving 8 bases of the junction unmatched. The CDR3 DNA follows: TGTGCCAGCAGCCCCCGACAGGGAAATTACAATGAGCAGTTCTTC. It is translated as CASSPRQGNYNEQFF.

In DNA form, the CDR3 reads TGTGCCAGCAGCTACGCTCAGCCCCAGCATTTT. It specifies CASSYAQPQHF. The rearrangement uses TRBV7-3 and TRBJ1-5, with D unresolved. Germline V gene lookup returns CDR1 SGHTA and CDR2 FQGTGA. CDR3 length equals 11 residues. The V and J ends lost 4 bases and 6 bases respectively, with 4 bases between them.

This clonotype was seen at least ten times. J is TRBJ2-2 and V is TRBV4-1, with 8 bases identical to TRBD1. CDR1 and CDR2 from the germline V gene are MGHRA and YSYEKL. This CDR3 comprises 16 residues. V dropped 4 bases and J dropped 4; count of bases not matched to a gene: 8. The CDR3 coding sequence is TGCGCCAGCAGCCGCCGACAGGGGTTATTCACCGGGGAGCTGTTTTTT. Residues: CASSRRQGLFTGELFF.

V is TRBV5-5 and J is TRBJ1-4, with D perhaps TRBD1 (6 bases). V lost 3 bases to trimming and J lost 4 bases, with 13 bases between them. The germline CDR1 and CDR2 sequences are SGHKS and YYEKEE (reference sequence). The CDR3 has 15 residues. The CDR3: CASSSRTEFNEKLFF. Here the CDR3 DNA reads TGTGCCAGCAGCTCTAGGACAGAGTTTAATGAAAAACTGTTTTTT.

The chain couples TRBV19 to TRBJ1-2; the match to TRBD1 covers 8 bases. From germline, CDR1 is LNHDA and CDR2 SQIVND (reference sequence). V was clipped by 5 bases and J by 4 bases; unmatched bases: 6. This CDR3 comprises 14 residues. CDR3 bases: TGTGCCAGTAGTCCCAAGGACAGGGCCTATGGCTACACCTTC. Protein: CASSPKDRAYGYTF.

The chain combines TRBV10-2 with TRBJ1-4; D call uncertain. This CDR3 spans 14 amino acids. The germline V and J ends were trimmed by 6 bases and 0 bases, with 8 bases remaining between them. Germline lookup yields CDR1 WSHSY and CDR2 SAAADI. This CDR3 is CASRDPSTNEKLFF. Here the CDR3 DNA reads TGCGCCAGCAGGGACCCCTCAACTAATGAAAAACTGTTTTTT.

The chain combines TRBV7-8 with TRBJ1-4, with TRBD1 identical over 9 bases. J lost 3 bases, V lost 5 bases, and 4 bases had no gene match. The CDR3 is 15 amino acids. Germline loops: CDR1 SGHVS, CDR2 FQNEAQ. Here the CDR3 DNA reads TGTGCCAGCAGCAACGGACAGGGGCCTAATGAAAAACTGTTTTTT. It codes for CASSNGQGPNEKLFF.

The V gene is TRBV4-1, the J gene TRBJ2-1; TRBD1 aligns across 9 bases. There are 16 residues in the CDR3. With 0 bases clipped from V and 5 bases from J, the junction kept 5 bases outside the gene matches. Germline values: CDR1 MGHRA, CDR2 YSYEKL. The DNA of the CDR3 is TGCGCCAGCAGCCAAGACCCCGGGACAGGGAACAATGAGCAGTTCTTC. The encoded protein is CASSQDPGTGNNEQFF.

This clonotype was counted between two and nine times. The chain carries TRBV4-1 and TRBJ2-1; D may be TRBD1 or TRBD2 (5 bases each). CDR3 length: 15 residues. Germline values: CDR1 MGHRA, CDR2 YSYEKL. V lost 2 bases, J lost 2 bases, and 10 bases lay in between. The CDR3 bases are TGCGCCAGCAGCCAACCGGGACCGGCCTACAATGAGCAGTTCTTC. It codes for CASSQPGPAYNEQFF.